This T cell receptor beta chain comes out of a study of regulatory T cells in long-lasting Graves disease. iRepertoire HTBI primers and Arm-PCR of CDR3 regions built TCR beta libraries. From the multiplex PCR reads, TCRdb called clonotypes with MiXCR, one entry per CDR3 protein. This sample has about 500,000 distinct CDR3 sequences, with more than 10% found just once. This clonotype was counted only a few times. Germline CDR1 SGHAT, CDR2 FQNNGV. The CDR3 runs 12 residues. Between the trimmed V and J ends, which lost 4 bases and 5 bases, there was a span of 7 bases. The time point here: newly diagnosed GD, antithyroid drugs for less than 3 months. From RNA extracted from PBMCs, the TCR library was made. Patients were enrolled at an endocrinology department in Xi'an, China. From each patient, around 10 milliliters of peripheral blood was drawn and collected into an EDTA anticoagulant tube. The sample also formed part of further work on T cells in Graves' hyperthyroidism and ophthalmopathy. Per that study: HTBI primers were employed in a first-round RT-PCR of the TCR CDR3.

This chain connects TRBV11-2 to TRBJ2-3; no reliable D call. The specimen comprised peripheral blood mononuclear cells (PBMCs), sampled at new diagnosis, from a patient treated with antithyroid drugs. The receptor was derived from a woman younger than 45 with Graves disease. CDR3 protein: CASSYFEDTQYF. The CDR3 DNA sequence: TGTGCCAGCAGCTACTTCGAAGATACGCAGTATTTT.